The T cell receptor (beta chain) under discussion was sequenced for a study of shared clonotypes between healthy human individuals. Study-wide results and caveats: With a handful of donors compared, approximately 5% of naive CD4 clonotypes were shared. The donor pool, a small one, limited the genetic and exposure-history diversity represented.

CD45RO-negative CD8 cells positively selected for CCR7 made up the naive population, which excluded terminally differentiated effector memory CD45RA+ cells. Donors included only healthy HIV-negative adults lacking recent acute infections or vaccinations. TCRdb's copy holds only in-frame clones and misses some; the assay was immunoSEQ multiplex PCR. The sample shows roughly 1,800,000 clones, about 95% of them seen only once. Worth noting for this clone: The antigen remains unidentified.

The sequenced material came from naive CD8+ T cells sorted from blood. The clonotype originates from a man between 18 and 35 years old in good health.

This CDR3 reads CASSATEGLSYEQYF. The CDR3 DNA is TGTGCCAGCAGCGCGACAGAGGGTTTGTCTTACGAGCAGTACTTC. J is TRBJ2-7 and V is TRBV13; D may correspond to TRBD1 or TRBD2 (5 bases each). V lost 5 bases, J lost 4 bases, and 18 bases lay in between. The CDR3 runs 15 residues. Germline V gene lookup returns CDR1 PRHDT and CDR2 FYEKMQ (reference sequence).